This TCR beta chain appears in the sequencing data of a study of T cells in localized non-small cell lung cancer. The CDR3 runs to 14 residues. Germline V lookup: CDR1 SGHTA, CDR2 FQGNSA. V was clipped by 5 bases and J by 3 bases, with 11 bases between them. Assay: immunoSEQ multiplex PCR; the TCRdb copy retains only in-frame clones and omits some. The sample lists tens of thousands of clones; about nine tenths were seen once. Study-level findings and limits: Uninvolved nearby lung showed the greatest T cell clonality, exceeding that found in tumor.

As for this clone: Its antigen is as yet unknown.

This receptor was obtained from a woman aged 40-69 years with stage I lung adenocarcinoma. This chain uses TRBV7-2 with TRBJ2-1; tentatively, D is TRBD1 or TRBD2 (7 bases each). The starting material was peripheral blood, obtained before any cancer treatment. CDR3 sequence: CASSPGGGYNEQFF. The CDR3 DNA is TGTGCCAGCAGCCCAGGGGGGGGCTACAATGAGCAGTTCTTC.